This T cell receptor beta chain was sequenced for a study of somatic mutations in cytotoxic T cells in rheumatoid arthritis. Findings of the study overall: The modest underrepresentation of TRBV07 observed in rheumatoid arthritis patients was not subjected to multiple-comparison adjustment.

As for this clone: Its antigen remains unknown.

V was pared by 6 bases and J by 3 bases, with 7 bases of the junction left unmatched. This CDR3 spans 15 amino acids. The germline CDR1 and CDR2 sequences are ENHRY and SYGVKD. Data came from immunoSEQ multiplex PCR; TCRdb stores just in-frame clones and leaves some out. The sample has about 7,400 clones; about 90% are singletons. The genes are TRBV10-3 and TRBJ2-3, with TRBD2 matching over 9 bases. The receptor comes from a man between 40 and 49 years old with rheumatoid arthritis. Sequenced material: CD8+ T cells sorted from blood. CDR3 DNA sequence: TGTGCCATCAGCCCCGGGACTAGCTTAACAGATACGCAGTATTTT. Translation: CAISPGTSLTDTQYF.